This T cell receptor beta chain appears in the sequencing data of a study of T cell responses to AZD1222 COVID-19 vaccine. General study points: Researchers took repertoire samples only after the peak T cell response had come.

As for this clone: The antigen remains unidentified.

Libraries were prepared by immunoSEQ multiplex PCR; TCRdb keeps only in-frame clonotypes and omits some of them. The repertoire has some 74,000 clones, roughly 90% of them found once; the top ten carry more than 1.2%. The CDR3 is 15 amino acids. Per the germline V gene, CDR1 is MRHNA and CDR2 is SNTAGT. Unmatched junction bases numbered 10, after V lost 6 bases and J lost 5 bases. The sample was peripheral blood, taken 28 days after the second AZD1222 dose. The rearrangement uses TRBV6-4 and TRBJ1-5, with TRBD1 matching over 7 bases. This receptor was taken from an adult who received the AZD1222 COVID-19 vaccine. CDR3 DNA sequence: TGTGCCAGCAGCCTGACAGGGTTACTCTATCAGCCCCAGCATTTT. Amino acids: CASSLTGLLYQPQHF.